Detailed here is one T cell receptor (beta chain). Its antigen is as yet unknown. This specimen belongs to a study of response to subunit inactivated influenza vaccine. Findings and limits, study-wide: Each seasonal flu vaccination may recruit only limited new T cells, authors suggested.

TCRdb used MiXCR to reprocess the RT-PCR reads, holding one entry per CDR3 protein. The repertoire includes roughly 500,000 distinct CDR3 sequences, 16% of them detected once, and 3% to 3.5% sits in the top ten. The TCR sequence derives from a man aged 50-75 years who received an inactivated influenza vaccine. Here the sequenced sample was CD4+ T cells sorted from PBMCs, taken around 2 years after vaccination.

The CDR3 DNA is TGCAGTGCCCCCGGACTGAATACGCAGTATTTT. It is translated as CSAPGLNTQYF. The chain uses TRBV20-1 and TRBJ2-3, with D perhaps matching TRBD2 (5 bases). The germline V gene has CDR1 DFQATT and CDR2 SNEGSKA (reference sequence). V was pared by 6 bases and J by 7 bases, with 11 bases between. CDR3 length equals 11 residues.